Listed here are 22 T cell receptor beta chains from one sample, sequenced in a study of cytomegalovirus exposure and HLA in healthy donors (dated by TCRdb to 2016 to 2017). Preparation of the library involved the immunoSEQ multiplex PCR assay. A mixture of 60 forward primers for TCR Vbeta segments and 13 reverse primers for TCR Jbeta segments was used in the multiplex PCR. Sourced from immuneACCESS, this table was stored by TCRdb with only in-frame sequences that have V and J called. A share of the clones is absent; for the studies checked, an unresolved V gene accounts for under half, and the remainder has no known explanation. Recorded for this sample are about 190,000 clones; around three quarters of them occurred a single time. The ten largest account for 1.6% of the sample. The sequencing input was PBMCs. All receptors come from a woman between 18 and 29 years old in good health and CMV-seronegative.

Only one count was recorded for this clone. V gene TRBV29-1 combines with J gene TRBJ2-1; 8 bases agree with TRBD1. With 4 bases clipped from V and 8 bases from J, the junction kept 7 bases outside the gene matches. This CDR3 is built from 13 residues. Germline CDR1 SQVTM, CDR2 ANQGSEA. CDR3 DNA: TGCAGCGTTGTGTGGCAGGGGGCGGATGAGCAGTTCTTC. It translates to CSVVWQGADEQFF.

The chain links TRBV5-1 to TRBJ2-3; 10 nucleotides agree with TRBD2. CDR1 is SGHRS and CDR2 is YFSETQ in the germline V gene. Germline trimming cut 3 bases from V and 3 bases from J; bases unmatched to any gene: 13. The CDR3 consists of 18 residues. The CDR3 DNA reads as TGCGCCAGCAGCTCTCTAGCGGGGGACCTCCCGGGGACAGATACGCAGTATTTT. Its protein product is CASSSLAGDLPGTDTQYF.

The chain links TRBV29-1 to TRBJ2-1; 7 bases match TRBD1. Germline V gene lookup returns CDR1 SQVTM and CDR2 ANQGSEA. CDR3 length: 13 residues. The V gene end was trimmed by 5 bases and the J gene end by 8 bases; junction bases not matched to a gene: 9. This chain's CDR3 is CSVLPTGSDEQFF. CDR3 DNA: TGCAGCGTTCTCCCGACAGGGTCCGATGAGCAGTTCTTC.

The chain employs TRBV11-2 and TRBJ2-7, with 7 bases aligning to TRBD1. V was clipped by 1 base and J by 6 bases; unmatched bases: 3. CDR1 is SGHAT, CDR2 FQNNGV, per germline. The CDR3 has 13 residues. The CDR3 bases are TGTGCCAGCAGCTTAGCACAGGGGACCGAGCAGTACTTC. Translating gives CASSLAQGTEQYF.

V is TRBV6-5 and J is TRBJ1-1; perhaps TRBD1 as D (5 bases). The ends were cut back, 5 bases at V and 5 bases at J, with 9 bases in the middle. Germline V gene sequence: CDR1 MNHEY, CDR2 SVGAGI. The CDR3 consists of 12 residues. The CDR3 coding sequence is TGTGCCAGCAGTGACCAGGGTACTGAAGCTTTCTTT. It yields the protein CASSDQGTEAFF.

The chain employs TRBV11-3 and TRBJ2-3, with 11 bases identical to TRBD2. J lost 10 bases, V lost 1 base, and 7 bases had no gene match. The CDR3 contains 15 residues. Germline loops: CDR1 SGHNT, CDR2 YENEEA. The CDR3 DNA reads TGTGCCAGCAGCTTAGTCGGGACTAGCGGCAGTCCGCAGTATTTT. Encoded protein: CASSLVGTSGSPQYF.

The rearrangement joins TRBV28 to TRBJ1-4; weak D call: TRBD1 (5 bases). V lost 7 bases and J lost 0, with 12 bases in between. The CDR3 is 15 residues long. Germline CDR1 is MDHEN and CDR2 is SYDVKM. The CDR3: CASIPGGATNEKLFF. The DNA of the CDR3 is TGTGCCAGCATCCCGGGGGGTGCAACTAATGAAAAACTGTTTTTT.

The DNA for the CDR3 is TGTGCCAGTAGTATTCTGCGGGGGGGGTTGTCCGGGGAGCTGTTTTTT. This encodes CASSILRGGLSGELFF. The rearrangement links TRBV19 to TRBJ2-2; TRBD2 matches at 9 bases. CDR1 and CDR2 from the germline V gene are LNHDA and SQIVND (reference sequence). This CDR3 has 16 amino acids. The V gene end was trimmed by 3 bases and the J gene end by 6 bases; junction bases not matched to a gene: 8.

The chain employs TRBV5-1 and TRBJ2-7; the match to TRBD1 covers 10 bases. CDR1 is SGHRS and CDR2 is YFSETQ in the germline V gene. J gave up 4 bases and V 3 bases, and 4 bases lay outside the gene matches. The length of the CDR3 is 14 residues. CDR3 sequence (DNA): TGCGCCAGCAGCTCCCGACAGGGGGCGTACGAGCAGTACTTC. It specifies CASSSRQGAYEQYF.

This clone appeared once. The chain links TRBV4-2 to TRBJ2-7; the D gene is possibly TRBD2 (6 bases). Germline CDR1 and CDR2: LGHNA and YNFKEQ. The CDR3 runs to 14 residues. Trimming removed 4 bases from V and 5 bases from J, with 15 bases in between. CDR3: CASSPLGGAHEQYF. CDR3 coding DNA: TGTGCCAGCAGCCCGTTAGGAGGGGCCCACGAGCAGTACTTC.

V is TRBV25-1 and J is TRBJ1-2; D unresolved. Germline V gene data show CDR1 as MGHDK and CDR2 as SYGVNS. Trimming shortened V by 2 bases and J by 4 bases, and 17 bases separated the two germline ends. CDR3 length: 16 residues. The CDR3 DNA is TGTGCCAGCAGTGAAGGACGAGGGCTCCTGAGCTATGGCTACACCTTC. It specifies CASSEGRGLLSYGYTF.

The chain couples TRBV27 to TRBJ2-5, with 8 bases that match TRBD1. Per germline, CDR1 MNHEY and CDR2 SMNVEV (reference sequence). CDR3 length equals 19 residues. J gave up 3 bases and V 0 bases, and 15 bases lay outside the gene matches. DNA for the CDR3: TGTGCCAGCAGTTTATCCCTCACGATTGCGGGACAGGCAAAAGAGACCCAGTACTTC. It translates to CASSLSLTIAGQAKETQYF.

This clone was observed a handful of times. V is TRBV6-4 and J is TRBJ2-2; 8 bases match TRBD2. The CDR3 runs to 17 residues. Losses at the gene ends were 3 bases for V and 2 bases for J; bases not matched to a gene: 8. CDR1 is MRHNA and CDR2 is SNTAGT in the germline V gene. CDR3 DNA sequence: TGTGCCAGCAGTGATACCCCGGGAGGGACCAACACCGGGGAGCTGTTTTTT. Amino acid sequence: CASSDTPGGTNTGELFF.

The CDR3 nucleotides are TGTGCCGGACTCGGACTACCTTCCTACAATGAGCAGTTCTTC. Translation: CAGLGLPSYNEQFF. The chain employs TRBV2 and TRBJ2-1; maybe TRBD2 (6 bases). CDR3 size: 14 residues. Germline-derived CDR1 and CDR2 are SNHLY and FYNNEI. The ends were cut back, 11 bases at V and 1 base at J, with 15 bases in the middle.

The chain uses TRBV6-6 and TRBJ1-2, with 7 bases lining up with TRBD1. V was clipped by 5 bases and J by 5 bases; unmatched bases: 8. The CDR3 is made up of 14 amino acids. Germline assignment: CDR1 MNHNY and CDR2 SVGAGI (reference sequence). Here the CDR3 reads CASSAYRDRYGYTF. The CDR3 DNA reads TGTGCCAGCAGTGCGTACCGGGACAGATATGGCTACACCTTC.

The chain has TRBV2 and TRBJ1-5, with 10 bases lining up with TRBD1. Per the germline V gene, CDR1 is SNHLY and CDR2 is FYNNEI. The CDR3 is 14 amino acids. V trimming: 7 bases; J trimming: 6 bases; junction bases outside the gene matches: 6. The CDR3 spells CASMGTGESQPQHF. The DNA of the CDR3 is TGTGCCAGCATGGGGACAGGGGAGAGTCAGCCCCAGCATTTT.

CDR3 sequence: CSYSGTARNEQFF. The CDR3 DNA sequence: TGCAGCTATAGCGGGACCGCCAGGAATGAGCAGTTCTTC. V gene TRBV29-1 combines with J gene TRBJ2-1, with 8 bases identical to TRBD2. CDR1 and CDR2 (germline): SQVTM, ANQGSEA. The CDR3 is 13 amino acids. J gave up 7 bases and V 8 bases, and 10 bases lay outside the gene matches.

The chain couples TRBV18 to TRBJ1-5; 8 nucleotides align to TRBD1. V dropped 3 bases and J dropped 10; count of bases not matched to a gene: 8. In germline, CDR1 is KGHSH, CDR2 LQKENI. CDR3 size: 14 residues. The CDR3 loop reads CASSPGTGRTPQHF. CDR3 bases: TGTGCCAGCTCACCCGGGACAGGCCGGACCCCCCAGCATTTT. The variable domain in full, completed from reference TRBV18 and TRBJ1-5, reads NAGVMQNPRHLVRRRGQEARLRCSPMKGHSHVYWYRQLPEEGLKFMVYLQKENIIDESGMPKERFSAEFPKEGPSILRIQQVVRGDSAAYFCASSPGTGRTPQHFGDGTRLSIL.

The genes are TRBV29-1 and TRBJ1-1, with 8 bases lining up with TRBD1. The CDR3 spans 15 residues. Germline CDR1 and CDR2: SQVTM and ANQGSEA. The CDR3 DNA reads TGCAGTGCGGAAGTGGCAGGGGGCTGGGAAACTGAAGCTTTCTTT. Amino acid sequence: CSAEVAGGWETEAFF. Based on the CDR3 plus reference TRBV29-1 and TRBJ1-1, the full variable domain is SAVISQKPSRDICQRGTSLTIQCQVDSQVTMMFWYRQQPGQSLTLIATANQGSEATYESGFVIDKFPISRPNLTFSTLTVSNMSPEDSSIYLCSAEVAGGWETEAFFGQGTRLTVV.

The V gene is TRBV12-5, the J gene TRBJ2-1; 10 bases match TRBD1. CDR3 length: 16 residues. Losses at the gene ends were 1 base for V and 5 bases for J; bases not matched to a gene: 5. Germline lookup yields CDR1 LGHNT and CDR2 FRNRAP. CDR3 sequence: CASGLGRDRGHNEQFF. The DNA of the CDR3 is TGTGCTAGTGGTTTGGGCCGGGACAGGGGACACAATGAGCAGTTCTTC.

The CDR3 bases are TGTGCCAGCAGCACGGACAGGGGGAATGAGCAGTTCTTC. Amino acid sequence: CASSTDRGNEQFF. V is TRBV7-3 and J is TRBJ2-1, with 10 bases aligning to TRBD1. J lost 7 bases, V lost 5 bases, and 2 bases had no gene match. Germline V gives CDR1 SGHTA, CDR2 FQGTGA. The CDR3 extends over 13 amino acids.

This clone has a single count. This chain joins TRBV5-6 and TRBJ2-5, with 10 bases aligning to TRBD1. CDR3 length equals 16 residues. CDR1 and CDR2 (germline): SGHDT, YYEEEE. Losses at the gene ends were 3 bases for V and 5 bases for J; bases not matched to a gene: 10. The CDR3 loop is CASSWDRGDAMETQYF. DNA for the CDR3: TGTGCCAGCAGCTGGGACAGGGGAGACGCTATGGAGACCCAGTACTTC.